This T cell receptor (beta chain) was profiled in a study of naive and memory T cell subsets. Treatment in this sample: skin biopsy from PPD injection site in Mantoux-positive individual. An oligonucleotide containing a UMI was ligated to the 3' end of TCR cDNA. This clonotype was seen only a few times. The SP2 primer and nested alpha and beta constant region primers amplified ligated cDNA in four rounds. TCRdb reprocessed the UMI-ligation and nested PCR reads via MiXCR and lists one record per CDR3 protein. In the table there are around 35,000 distinct CDR3 sequences, around 10% of which are singletons. Germline CDR1 reads DFQATT; CDR2 reads SNEGSKA (reference sequence). V lost 1 base to trimming and J lost 8 bases; unmatched junction nucleotides: 7. The CDR3 has 15 amino acids.

The sequenced sample was skin, obtained from a tuberculin skin test site. The receptor's source is an adult in good health. The J gene is TRBJ1-6, the V gene TRBV20-1, with 8 bases lining up with TRBD1. In DNA, the CDR3 is TGCAGTGCTAGAGGCCGGGACAGGTCCTATTCACCCCTCCACTTT. Translating gives CSARGRDRSYSPLHF.